This TCR beta chain was profiled in a study of T cell responses to AZD1222 COVID-19 vaccine. Whole-study results and caveats: Recipients of AZD1222 seropositive at baseline numbered only 6 or 7.

The data were produced by immunoSEQ multiplex PCR, yet TCRdb's version contains in-frame clones alone and is incomplete. The table has under 50,000 clones, roughly 88% seen once; the top ten hold 26%. The CDR3 length is 13 residues. Trimming took off 6 bases at V and 6 bases at J, with 11 bases between the two ends. Germline lookup yields CDR1 MDHEN and CDR2 SYDVKM. Note on this clone: Its specificity is not known.

The chain links TRBV28 to TRBJ1-4; unclear D gene. The TCR sequence derives from an adult who received the MenACWY meningococcal vaccine as a control. Source: peripheral blood, taken 28 days after the second dose of the MenACWY control vaccine. This CDR3 reads CASSSQWDEKLFF. The CDR3, as DNA: TGTGCCAGCAGCTCCCAGTGGGATGAAAAACTGTTTTTT.